This entry concerns a single TCR beta chain. The method was immunoSEQ multiplex PCR; TCRdb's version includes in-frame clones alone and lacks a portion of them. The table includes 720,000 or so clones, 75% to 90% detected once. This entry belongs to a study of shared T cell receptors in the human thymus. This sample was also put to use in a study of human thymus T cells.

Input material: thymocytes. The clonotype was recovered from a girl less than two years old with a congenital heart defect.

The CDR3 sequence: CASSQRPPGGIGGELFF. The CDR3 coding sequence is TGCGCCAGCAGCCAACGGCCACCCGGGGGAATCGGCGGGGAGCTGTTTTTT. The chain joins TRBV4-3 to TRBJ2-2, with TRBD2 as a possible D gene (6 bases). Germline CDR1 is LGHNA and CDR2 is YSLEER. The CDR3 runs to 17 residues. Trimming pared 2 bases from V and 7 bases from J, leaving 20 bases between.